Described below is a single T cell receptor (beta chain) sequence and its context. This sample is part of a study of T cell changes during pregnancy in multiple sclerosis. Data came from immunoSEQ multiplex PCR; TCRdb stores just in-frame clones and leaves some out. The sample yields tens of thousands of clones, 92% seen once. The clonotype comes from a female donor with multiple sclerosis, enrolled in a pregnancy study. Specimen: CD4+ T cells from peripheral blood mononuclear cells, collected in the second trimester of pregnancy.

The CDR3 here is CASGGQGNTEAFF. The CDR3 coding sequence is TGTGCCAGCGGTGGGCAGGGGAACACTGAAGCTTTCTTT. V is TRBV28 and J is TRBJ1-1, with D possibly TRBD1 on 5 matching bases. V gave up 8 bases and J gave up 1 base, with 11 bases separating them. Germline-derived CDR1 and CDR2 are MDHEN and SYDVKM. The CDR3 spans 13 residues. The whole variable domain, remainder taken from reference TRBV28 and TRBJ1-1, is DVKVTQSSRYLVKRTGEKVFLECVQDMDHENMFWYRQDPGLGLRLIYFSYDVKMKEKGDIPEGYSVSREKKERFSLILESASTNQTSMYLCASGGQGNTEAFFGQGTRLTVV.